The 29 T cell receptor beta chains below were found in one sample sequenced in a study of blood T cell repertoires in COVID-19. Produced via immunoSEQ multiplex PCR; TCRdb's table is partial and in-frame only. Seen here are some 80,000 clones, 82% observed once, and the top ten hold approximately 12%. The specimen sequenced was peripheral blood. These TCRs come from a man older than 75 with acute or convalescent COVID-19.

This CDR3 reads CASSLPQTRGTQYF. CDR3 DNA sequence: TGTGCCAGCAGCTTACCCCAAACCCGGGGGACCCAGTACTTC. The genes are TRBV7-2 and TRBJ2-5; tentatively, D is TRBD2 (5 bases). This CDR3 has 14 amino acids. Deletions cut 2 bases from V and 7 bases from J, with 14 bases between. Germline lookup yields CDR1 SGHTA and CDR2 FQGNSA.

The J gene is TRBJ1-2, the V gene TRBV5-6, with a weak D call TRBD1 (5 bases). In germline, CDR1 is SGHDT, CDR2 YYEEEE. This CDR3 has 16 residues. With 4 bases removed from V and 0 bases from J, the gap between germline ends came to 16 bases. DNA for the CDR3: TGTGCCAGCAGCCCTATAACTGACAGTTCTAACTATGGCTACACCTTC. It translates to CASSPITDSSNYGYTF.

The chain combines TRBV19 with TRBJ2-7, with D perhaps TRBD2 (6 bases). V lost 7 bases and J lost 7, with 20 bases in between. The germline V gene has CDR1 LNHDA and CDR2 SQIVND (reference sequence). This CDR3 has 14 amino acids. The CDR3 protein is CASNDGRIYEEQYF. CDR3 nucleotides: TGTGCCAGTAACGATGGGAGGATCTACGAAGAGCAGTACTTC.

This clone was seen only a few times. The V and J genes are TRBV11-2 and TRBJ2-7, with D unclear. Germline V gene lookup returns CDR1 SGHAT and CDR2 FQNNGV. CDR3 length equals 12 residues. V dropped 3 bases and J dropped 1 base, with 4 bases sitting between them. The CDR3 bases are TGTGCCAGCAGCTTTGAGTCCTACGAGCAGTACTTC. Translated: CASSFESYEQYF.

The CDR3 sequence: CASSLGRGSTDTQYF. The CDR3 DNA follows: TGCGCCAGCAGCTTGGGGCGGGGGAGCACAGATACGCAGTATTTT. The chain employs TRBV5-1 and TRBJ2-3, with 7 bases fitting TRBD2. V was pared by 0 bases and J by 0 bases, with 1 base of the junction left unmatched. CDR3 length: 15 residues. CDR1 and CDR2 from the germline V gene are SGHRS and YFSETQ.

This CDR3 reads CASSLNGDTEAFF. The CDR3 DNA reads as TGCGCCAGCAGCTTGAACGGGGACACTGAAGCTTTCTTT. The chain recombines TRBV5-1 with TRBJ1-1; D uncertain. Germline-derived CDR1 and CDR2 are SGHRS and YFSETQ. Trimming pared 1 base from V and 3 bases from J, leaving 7 bases between. The CDR3 covers 13 residues. Filled out from reference TRBV5-1 and TRBJ1-1, the complete variable domain reads KAGVTQTPRYLIKTRGQQVTLSCSPISGHRSVSWYQQTPGQGLQFLFEYFSETQRNKGNFPGRFSGRQFSNSRSEMNVSTLELGDSALYLCASSLNGDTEAFFGQGTRLTVV.

This chain joins TRBV7-8 and TRBJ2-5; 11 bases agree with TRBD2. The germline gives CDR1 SGHVS, CDR2 FQNEAQ. The V gene end was trimmed by 5 bases and the J gene end by 2 bases; junction bases not matched to a gene: 4. The CDR3 has 15 residues. The CDR3 DNA reads TGTGCCAGCAGCCGAGGACTAGCGGGTCAAGAGACCCAGTACTTC. It specifies CASSRGLAGQETQYF.

J is TRBJ1-2 and V is TRBV18; D is ambiguous. This CDR3 spans 14 amino acids. Trimming removed 4 bases at V and 4 bases at J, with 13 bases between. From germline, CDR1 is KGHSH and CDR2 LQKENI. CDR3 protein: CASSLEKVSYGYTF. The CDR3, as DNA: TGTGCCAGCTCACTCGAGAAAGTGAGCTATGGCTACACCTTC.

The chain couples TRBV12-5 to TRBJ1-1; TRBD1 is a possible D gene (5 bases). CDR1 is LGHNT and CDR2 is FRNRAP in the germline V gene. V lost 4 bases and J lost 0, with 12 bases in between. The CDR3 spans 15 residues. CDR3 loop: CASGWGDVMNTEAFF. CDR3 bases: TGTGCTAGTGGTTGGGGGGACGTGATGAACACTGAAGCTTTCTTT.

The chain has TRBV4-1 and TRBJ1-2, with D perhaps matching TRBD1 (6 bases). Germline V gene sequence: CDR1 MGHRA, CDR2 YSYEKL. Trimming left V 0 bases short and J 4 bases short, with 9 bases between. There are 14 residues in the CDR3. CDR3 sequence: CASSQDQGFYGYTF. CDR3 in DNA: TGCGCCAGCAGCCAAGATCAGGGGTTCTATGGCTACACCTTC.

The sample holds one count of this clone. The rearrangement links TRBV12-3 or TRBV12-4 to TRBJ1-3, with D hard to call. The CDR3 has 13 amino acids. V dropped 1 base and J dropped 4 bases, with 5 bases sitting between them. The CDR3, as DNA: TGTGCCAGCAGTTTAGTAGAGGGAAACACCATATATTTT. Protein sequence: CASSLVEGNTIYF.

The J gene is TRBJ1-3, the V gene TRBV29-1; D possibly corresponds to TRBD1 (5 bases). The CDR3 totals 14 residues. V was clipped by 6 bases and J by 4 bases, with 16 bases between them. Per germline, CDR1 SQVTM and CDR2 ANQGSEA. The CDR3 DNA is TGCAGCGTGTTAACCGGGACTTCGGGAAACACCATATATTTT. The encoded protein is CSVLTGTSGNTIYF. Looking up the rest from reference TRBV29-1 and TRBJ1-3 gives the full variable domain: SAVISQKPSRDICQRGTSLTIQCQVDSQVTMMFWYRQQPGQSLTLIATANQGSEATYESGFVIDKFPISRPNLTFSTLTVSNMSPEDSSIYLCSVLTGTSGNTIYFGEGSWLTVV.

This sequence joins TRBV11-2 and TRBJ1-2; the match to TRBD1 covers 9 bases. Germline assignment: CDR1 SGHAT and CDR2 FQNNGV. The CDR3 is 14 residues long. Unmatched junction bases numbered 5, after V lost 1 base and J lost 8 bases. The CDR3 DNA reads TGTGCCAGCAGCTTAGCGGGACAGGGAAGCGGCTACACCTTC. It translates to CASSLAGQGSGYTF.

This chain uses TRBV7-3 with TRBJ2-1, with D tentatively TRBD2 (5 bases). Germline values: CDR1 SGHTA, CDR2 FQGTGA. Trimming took 5 bases from V and 0 from J, leaving 11 bases between them. This CDR3 region has 15 residues. The CDR3 region has the DNA TGTGCCAGCAGCACCAACCGGGACTCCTACAATGAGCAGTTCTTC. Residues: CASSTNRDSYNEQFF.

This chain joins TRBV7-9 and TRBJ2-7, with a weak D call TRBD1 (6 bases). The CDR3 sequence is 15 residues long. The V gene lost 0 bases and the J gene lost 4 bases, with 13 bases spanning the gap. The germline CDR1 and CDR2 sequences are SEHNR and FQNEAQ (reference sequence). The CDR3 is CASSLAVQGGYEQYF. In DNA, the CDR3 is TGTGCCAGCAGCTTAGCGGTACAGGGTGGGTACGAGCAGTACTTC.

The rearrangement joins TRBV3-1 (or the pseudogene TRBV3-2) to TRBJ1-1; 9 nucleotides line up with TRBD1. The CDR3 runs 18 residues. J was trimmed by 5 bases and V by 4 bases; bases with no gene match: 17. CDR1 and CDR2 (germline): LGHDT, YNNKEL (reference sequence). CDR3 in DNA: TGTGCCAGCAGCCCCCCCGGGGGTGCGACAGGGGGTAGTACTGAAGCTTTCTTT. Translation gives CASSPPGGATGGSTEAFF.

This clone was seen a handful of times. V usage is TRBV7-8 and J usage is TRBJ2-7; the D is unclear. V lost 3 bases to trimming and J lost 0 bases, with 9 bases between them. In germline, CDR1 is SGHVS, CDR2 FQNEAQ. This CDR3 region has 14 residues. CDR3 loop: CASSFLPSSYEQYF. The CDR3 DNA reads as TGTGCCAGCAGCTTTCTCCCGAGCTCCTACGAGCAGTACTTC.

The J gene is TRBJ1-5, the V gene TRBV21-1; the D call in the table, TRBD1, was not verified against the DNA. TRBV21-1 is a recognized pseudogene. This CDR3 is 17 amino acids long. CDR3 coding DNA: TGTGCCAGCAGCAAAGTTGGGGGACAGGGGGAGGGTCAGCCCCAGCATTTT. Amino acid sequence: CASSKVGGQGEGQPQHF.

The chain links TRBV2 to TRBJ1-1; 8 bases are shared with TRBD1. V lost 4 bases to trimming and J lost 5 bases; unmatched junction nucleotides: 9. The germline V gene encodes CDR1 SNHLY and CDR2 FYNNEI. CDR3 length: 15 residues. DNA of the CDR3: TGTGCCAGCAGTGCCCGAGCAGACAGGGGAACTGAAGCTTTCTTT. Protein product: CASSARADRGTEAFF.

The chain recombines TRBV21-1 with TRBJ2-7; the D segment call TRBD1 is taken from the table without a DNA check. TRBV21-1 corresponds to a pseudogene. The length of the CDR3 is 16 residues. The CDR3 DNA sequence: TGTGCCAGCGGGCCCCAATCCTACAGGCTAAACTACGAGCAGTACTTC. This codes for CASGPQSYRLNYEQYF.

This clone has a handful of counts. The V gene is TRBV3-1 (or the pseudogene TRBV3-2), the J gene TRBJ1-2; 7 bases fit TRBD1. With 0 bases clipped from V and 3 bases from J, the junction kept 4 bases outside the gene matches. CDR3 length: 15 residues. The germline CDR1 and CDR2 sequences are LGHDT and YNNKEL (reference sequence). CDR3 sequence: CASSQEYGTDYGYTF. CDR3 sequence (DNA): TGTGCCAGCAGCCAAGAATACGGGACAGACTATGGCTACACCTTC.

V and J are TRBV19 and TRBJ2-5; 9 bases align to TRBD2. Germline CDR1 LNHDA, CDR2 SQIVND (reference sequence). Unmatched junction bases numbered 5, after V lost 4 bases and J lost 2 bases. The CDR3 contains 15 residues. CDR3 residues: CASSRGLAGQETQYF. CDR3 in DNA: TGTGCCAGTAGTAGGGGCCTAGCGGGGCAAGAGACCCAGTACTTC.

As DNA, the CDR3 is TGTGCCAGCAGCGCGACCGGGACAGGGGGCGCCGATGGCTACACCTTC. Protein: CASSATGTGGADGYTF. The rearrangement links TRBV7-8 to TRBJ1-2, with 12 bases that match TRBD1. The CDR3 is 16 residues long. CDR1 is SGHVS and CDR2 is FQNEAQ in the germline V gene. V shed 5 bases, J shed 6 bases, and the junction held 10 bases outside the gene matches.

The V call is TRBV27, the J call TRBJ2-3; 9 bases agree with TRBD1. This CDR3 spans 15 amino acids. Germline CDR1 reads MNHEY; CDR2 reads SMNVEV (reference sequence). V lost 4 bases to trimming and J lost 8 bases; unmatched junction nucleotides: 10. The CDR3, as DNA: TGTGCCAGCAGTTCTACAGGGGGCGCCGGGGGTACGCAGTATTTT. Encoded protein: CASSSTGGAGGTQYF.

The chain is built from TRBV11-2 and TRBJ2-5; 10 positions match TRBD2. The V segment lost 5 bases and the J segment 5 bases; nucleotides outside the gene matches: 11. Germline CDR1 reads SGHAT; CDR2 reads FQNNGV. This CDR3 is built from 16 residues. The CDR3 DNA reads TGTGCCAGCAGCCCACAGGGTAGCGGGGGGCTGGAGACCCAGTACTTC. As protein: CASSPQGSGGLETQYF.

By frequency in the sample, this clone is medium-sized. The chain links TRBV2 to TRBJ1-3; D gene unclear. Germline V gene data show CDR1 as SNHLY and CDR2 as FYNNEI. The V end was cut by 1 base, the J end by 14 bases, with 9 bases between. CDR3 length: 11 residues. CDR3: CASSEDGLVYF. DNA for the CDR3: TGTGCCAGCAGTGAAGACGGACTGGTATATTTT.

V usage is TRBV5-1 and J usage is TRBJ1-5; 8 bases are a match to TRBD1. This CDR3 is 17 amino acids long. The V segment lost 4 bases and the J segment 0 bases; nucleotides outside the gene matches: 9. Germline values: CDR1 SGHRS, CDR2 YFSETQ. CDR3 residues: CASSQRTGINSNQPQHF. CDR3 coding DNA: TGCGCCAGCAGCCAGCGGACAGGGATTAATAGCAATCAGCCCCAGCATTTT. Variable domain in full (rest from reference TRBV5-1 and TRBJ1-5): KAGVTQTPRYLIKTRGQQVTLSCSPISGHRSVSWYQQTPGQGLQFLFEYFSETQRNKGNFPGRFSGRQFSNSRSEMNVSTLELGDSALYLCASSQRTGINSNQPQHFGDGTRLSIL.

This chain joins TRBV6-2 or TRBV6-3 and TRBJ2-5; D is unclear. The CDR3 totals 13 residues. V lost 3 bases to trimming and J lost 2 bases, with 7 bases between them. The germline V gene has CDR1 MNHEY and CDR2 SVGEGT. CDR3 nucleotide sequence: TGTGCCAGCAGTTATTTTCGTCAAGAGACCCAGTACTTC. Its protein product is CASSYFRQETQYF.

The chain joins TRBV5-4 to TRBJ2-7; 7 bases line up with TRBD2. Germline CDR1 SGHNT, CDR2 YYREEE (reference sequence). The V segment lost 4 bases and the J segment 0 bases; nucleotides outside the gene matches: 10. This CDR3 has 16 residues. CDR3 amino acids: CASSGGLAVGSYEQYF. The CDR3 DNA sequence: TGTGCCAGCAGCGGTGGGCTAGCGGTCGGCTCCTACGAGCAGTACTTC.